Each of the 23 T cell receptor beta chains below was sequenced from the same sample in a study of cytotoxic CD8 clonotypes in ibrutinib-treated CLL. Assay: immunoSEQ multiplex PCR; the TCRdb copy retains only in-frame clones and omits some. The data contain just over 200,000 clones, roughly three quarters of them singletons. This material consisted of PBMCs, taken after 12 months of ibrutinib treatment. These receptors came from a human donor with chronic lymphocytic leukemia.

V and J are TRBV2 and TRBJ1-2, with TRBD1 as a possible D gene (5 bases). With 8 bases removed from V and 4 bases from J, the gap between germline ends came to 23 bases. Germline lookup yields CDR1 SNHLY and CDR2 FYNNEI. CDR3 size: 16 residues. CDR3 in DNA: TGTGCCAGCTGGGTTGGGGACGCGGTTCGATCCTATGGCTACACCTTC. It translates to CASWVGDAVRSYGYTF.

This clone occurred a few times. The chain uses TRBV6-1 and TRBJ1-2; tentative D call: TRBD1 (5 bases). Germline V gives CDR1 MNHNS, CDR2 SASEGT. The CDR3 has 14 amino acids. The ends were cut back, 4 bases at V and 8 bases at J, with 17 bases in the middle. The CDR3 protein is CASSGWDGIRGYTF. The CDR3 DNA is TGTGCCAGCAGTGGTTGGGACGGCATAAGGGGCTACACCTTC.

The V gene is TRBV9, the J gene TRBJ2-7; no clear D. CDR3 size: 16 residues. Trimming removed 0 bases from V and 2 bases from J, with 15 bases in between. Germline V gene sequence: CDR1 SGDLS, CDR2 YYNGEE. CDR3 DNA: TGTGCCAGCAGCGTAGAAGGAGAGGCCTCTACCTACGAGCAGTACTTC. Its protein is CASSVEGEASTYEQYF. Complete variable domain (other parts from reference TRBV9 and TRBJ2-7): DSGVTQTPKHLITATGQRVTLRCSPRSGDLSVYWYQQSLDQGLQFLIQYYNGEERAKGNILERFSAQQFPDLHSELNLSSLELGDSALYFCASSVEGEASTYEQYFGPGTRLTVT.

The rearrangement joins TRBV15 to TRBJ2-1, with unresolved D. Trimming left V 3 bases short and J 8 bases short, with 11 bases between. This CDR3 is 13 amino acids long. The germline CDR1 and CDR2 sequences are LNHNV and YYDKDF (reference sequence). The chain's CDR3 is CATSSPGVYEQFF. CDR3 DNA: TGTGCCACCAGCAGCCCTGGGGTATATGAGCAGTTCTTC.

The V and J genes are TRBV5-6 and TRBJ2-7; perhaps TRBD2 as D (5 bases). The CDR3 is 15 residues long. The ends were cut back, 1 base at V and 3 bases at J, with 14 bases in the middle. Germline V gene data show CDR1 as SGHDT and CDR2 as YYEEEE. In nucleotides, the CDR3 is TGTGCCAGCAGCTTGATCATGGACGGGGTCTACGAGCAGTACTTC. Residues: CASSLIMDGVYEQYF.

This clone is a singleton in its sample. The chain couples TRBV7-9 to TRBJ1-1; D remains ambiguous. With 1 base removed from V and 5 bases from J, the gap between germline ends came to 14 bases. In germline, CDR1 is SEHNR, CDR2 FQNEAQ (reference sequence). This CDR3 region has 15 residues. The CDR3 loop is CASSLGAVGFTEAFF. The CDR3 DNA follows: TGTGCCAGCAGCTTAGGGGCAGTGGGGTTTACTGAAGCTTTCTTT.

This clone has just one count. The rearrangement links TRBV19 to TRBJ2-7; D is ambiguous. The CDR3 spans 17 residues. Germline values: CDR1 LNHDA, CDR2 SQIVND (reference sequence). V was shortened by 8 bases and J by 2 bases, with 25 bases between the two germline ends. The CDR3 reads CASSKSEDRSYPYEQYF. The CDR3 nucleotides are TGTGCCAGTTCGAAATCCGAGGACCGATCCTACCCCTACGAGCAGTACTTC.

The chain joins TRBV27 to TRBJ2-1; the D gene is possibly TRBD2 (6 bases). This CDR3 contains 14 residues. Germline V CDR1 and CDR2: MNHEY, SMNVEV (reference sequence). Deletions cut 8 bases from V and 3 bases from J, with 14 bases between. In DNA, the CDR3 is TGTGCCAGCGGAACCCGGGGACTCTACAATGAGCAGTTCTTC. Translating it yields CASGTRGLYNEQFF.

The chain joins TRBV19 to TRBJ2-2, with D tentatively TRBD1 (6 bases). Per the germline V gene, CDR1 is LNHDA and CDR2 is SQIVND (reference sequence). The CDR3 extends over 15 amino acids. The V and J ends lost 6 bases and 1 base respectively, with 12 bases between them. The CDR3 is CASSLGHLNTGELFF. The DNA for the CDR3 is TGTGCCAGTAGCCTGGGACACCTGAACACCGGGGAGCTGTTTTTT.

The V call is TRBV5-8, the J call TRBJ1-2; D is ambiguous. The CDR3 contains 13 residues. The V end lost 1 base, the J end lost 4 bases, and 8 bases lay between the germline ends. Per germline, CDR1 SGHTS and CDR2 YDEGEE. CDR3 coding DNA: TGTGCCAGCAGCTTGCGTCGCGCCTATGGCTACACCTTC. It is translated as CASSLRRAYGYTF.

The chain uses TRBV28 and TRBJ2-1; TRBD2 aligns across 12 bases. The V gene end was trimmed by 3 bases and the J gene end by 8 bases; junction bases not matched to a gene: 5. This CDR3 has 15 residues. Germline CDR1 MDHEN, CDR2 SYDVKM. For the CDR3, the DNA is TGTGCCAGCAGTTTTGCTAGCGGGAGGGTTGATGAGCAGTTCTTC. It specifies CASSFASGRVDEQFF.

The table lists this clone with a count of one. This chain links TRBV14 with TRBJ2-1; the D is unclear. V lost 1 base and J lost 9, with 10 bases in between. The CDR3 covers 13 residues. Germline assignment: CDR1 SGHDN and CDR2 FVKESK. CDR3 DNA sequence: TGTGCCAGCAGCCAAGTATTTAGGAGTGAGCAGTTCTTC. Protein: CASSQVFRSEQFF.

The rearrangement links TRBV21-1 to TRBJ2-7; the table's D gene call, TRBD2, was not cross checked with the DNA. TRBV21-1 is labeled a pseudogene. CDR3 length equals 16 residues. The CDR3 region has the DNA TGTGCCAGCAGCCCCCGGTTGGCTAGCGGACCCTACGAGCAGTACTTC. Its translation is CASSPRLASGPYEQYF.

The V and J genes are TRBV19 and TRBJ2-2; no reliable D call. Trimming pared 5 bases from V and 5 bases from J, leaving 6 bases between. Germline V gives CDR1 LNHDA, CDR2 SQIVND (reference sequence). The CDR3 loop spans 12 amino acids. CDR3 DNA: TGTGCCAGTAGTCCGGCAACCGGGGAGCTGTTTTTT. This encodes CASSPATGELFF.

Only a few counts were recorded for this clone. This rearrangement joins TRBV7-9 to TRBJ1-6; a weak D match, TRBD1 (5 bases). From germline, CDR1 is SEHNR and CDR2 FQNEAQ (reference sequence). Trimming pared 1 base from V and 10 bases from J, leaving 8 bases between. The CDR3 totals 13 residues. CDR3 coding DNA: TGTGCCAGCAGCTTAGATCAGGGATCACCCCTCCACTTT. This sequence encodes CASSLDQGSPLHF.

This clone was observed a single time. The CDR3 reads CASSPGTGGAGTGELFF. CDR3 nucleotide sequence: TGCGCCAGCAGCCCCGGGACAGGGGGCGCGGGCACCGGGGAGCTGTTTTTT. The chain couples TRBV5-1 to TRBJ2-2; TRBD1 aligns across 12 bases. This CDR3 has 17 residues. Germline V CDR1 and CDR2: SGHRS, YFSETQ. The J segment lost 4 bases and the V segment lost 4 bases, leaving 8 bases of the junction unmatched.

The rearrangement joins TRBV4-1 to TRBJ2-7; a possible D gene is TRBD2 (6 bases). The CDR3 length is 16 residues. V lost 0 bases and J lost 2, with 14 bases in between. CDR1 and CDR2 from the germline V gene are MGHRA and YSYEKL. The CDR3 DNA reads TGCGCCAGCAGCCAAGATTCGGGGGTCGCCACCTACGAGCAGTACTTC. Translation gives CASSQDSGVATYEQYF.

The V call is TRBV15, the J call TRBJ2-6, with D possibly matching TRBD1 (6 bases). Germline CDR1 is LNHNV and CDR2 is YYDKDF (reference sequence). The CDR3 length is 19 residues. V lost 0 bases and J 0 bases, leaving 15 bases between the germline ends. The CDR3 spells CATSRDPGHLSSGANVLTF. For the CDR3, the DNA is TGTGCCACCAGCAGAGACCCGGGACATCTGAGCTCTGGGGCCAACGTCCTGACTTTC. The entire variable domain, with the rest obtained from reference TRBV15 and TRBJ2-6, is as follows: DAMVIQNPRYQVTQFGKPVTLSCSQTLNHNVMYWYQQKSSQAPKLLFHYYDKDFNNEADTPDNFQSRRPNTSFCFLDIRSPGLGDTAMYLCATSRDPGHLSSGANVLTFGAGSRLTVL.

V gene TRBV12-5 combines with J gene TRBJ1-1; 11 nucleotides match TRBD1. Germline trimming cut 1 base from V and 1 base from J; bases unmatched to any gene: 5. The CDR3 spans 17 residues. The germline V gene encodes CDR1 LGHNT and CDR2 FRNRAP. The CDR3 coding sequence is TGTGCTAGTGGTTTGGGCGGACAGGGGGCGGGGAACACTGAAGCTTTCTTT. Its translation is CASGLGGQGAGNTEAFF.

J is TRBJ2-1 and V is TRBV27; 10 nucleotides align to TRBD2. V gave up 6 bases and J gave up 9 bases; unmatched junction bases: 8. The CDR3 runs 14 residues. The V gene's germline CDR1 is MNHEY and CDR2 SMNVEV (reference sequence). CDR3 coding DNA: TGTGCCAGCAGAGTTTCGCTAGCGGGGGTTGAGCAGTTCTTC. Protein product: CASRVSLAGVEQFF.

The rearrangement links TRBV7-2 to TRBJ1-2, with D perhaps TRBD1 (5 bases). The germline V gene encodes CDR1 SGHTA and CDR2 FQGNSA. There are 13 residues in the CDR3. V was cut by 5 bases and J by 7 bases, with 14 bases left in between. The CDR3 DNA is TGTGCCAGCAGCCCCGGCTTGGGGGTTGGCTACACCTTC. Amino acid sequence: CASSPGLGVGYTF. Looking up the rest from reference TRBV7-2 and TRBJ1-2 gives the full variable domain: GAGVSQSPSNKVTEKGKDVELRCDPISGHTALYWYRQSLGQGLEFLIYFQGNSAPDKSGLPSDRFSAERTGGSVSTLTIQRTQQEDSAVYLCASSPGLGVGYTFGSGTRLTVV.

This clone was recorded a few times. The CDR3 loop is CASSRTGPNEQFF. DNA of the CDR3: TGTGCCAGCAGTCGGACAGGGCCCAATGAGCAGTTCTTC. This chain joins TRBV6-4 and TRBJ2-1; 8 bases map to TRBD1. Germline V gene lookup returns CDR1 MRHNA and CDR2 SNTAGT. The CDR3 sequence is 13 residues long. Trimming cost V 5 bases and J 6 bases; bases outside gene matches: 3.

The sample holds many counts of this clone. This rearrangement joins TRBV14 to TRBJ2-4, with 7 positions matching TRBD2. This CDR3 spans 16 amino acids. Losses at the gene ends were 1 base for V and 0 bases for J; bases not matched to a gene: 3. Germline lookup yields CDR1 SGHDN and CDR2 FVKESK. CDR3 sequence (DNA): TGTGCCAGCAGCCAAGCTGGGGGGGGAGCCAAAAACATTCAGTACTTC. This sequence encodes CASSQAGGGAKNIQYF.